This T cell receptor beta chain was profiled in a study of T-cell reconstitution after alpha-beta-depleted transplantation in children. This clonotype came up many times. Preparation of the TCRbeta library involved a method that used unique molecular identifiers. TCRdb reprocessed the PCR reads with MiXCR, giving one entry per CDR3 protein. Of fewer than 550,000 distinct CDR3 sequences listed, roughly an eighth are singletons. Germline V gives CDR1 SGHDT, CDR2 YYEEEE. V was cut by 4 bases and J by 2 bases, with 22 bases left in between. The CDR3 totals 18 residues. This sequence was found in a female patient between 2 and 15 years old who had a stem cell transplant for aplastic anemia, so the T cells may come from the graft donor. The chain recombines TRBV5-6 with TRBJ1-5; D gene ambiguous. The sequencing used PBMCs, mostly from graft donor cells, collected 180 days after TCRalphabeta/CD19-depleted stem cell transplant. In DNA form, the CDR3 reads TGTGCCAGCAGCCGATGGGGTGGGGAGCTATTGGGCAATCAGCCCCAGCATTTT. Protein: CASSRWGGELLGNQPQHF. Based on the CDR3 plus reference TRBV5-6 and TRBJ1-5, the full variable domain is DAGVTQSPTHLIKTRGQQVTLRCSPKSGHDTVSWYQQALGQGPQFIFQYYEEEERQRGNFPDRFSGHQFPNYSSELNVNALLLGDSALYLCASSRWGGELLGNQPQHFGDGTRLSIL.